The sequence of this T cell receptor (beta chain) was determined in a study of shared clonotypes between healthy human individuals. TCRdb's copy holds only in-frame clones and misses some; the assay was immunoSEQ multiplex PCR. The profile shows 530,000 or so clones, roughly 85% of them singletons. There are 17 residues in the CDR3. This clone is a singleton in its sample. The receptor was isolated from a woman between 35 and 50 years old in good health. Some clones in this sample may be carry-over from other donors' samples. Sequencing was performed on PBMCs. The chain has TRBV21-1 and TRBJ2-3; the listed D gene, TRBD1, was not tested against the DNA. TRBV21-1 is shown as a pseudogene. The CDR3 DNA sequence: TGTGCCAGCAGCACCCACGACAGGCTTCCTTCCACAGATACGCAGTATTTT. It yields the protein CASSTHDRLPSTDTQYF.